The clone carrying this T cell receptor (beta chain) was detected only a few times. The antigen remains unidentified. The record originates from a study of T cell repertoires in cytomegalovirus infection. The overall study: From public TCR beta signatures came an indication of both CMV infection and matching HLA type.

TCRdb itself ran the reads through MiXCR, one entry per CDR3 protein. This sample has about 330,000 distinct CDR3 sequences, with roughly 34% found just once. In germline, CDR1 is MNHEY, CDR2 SVGEGT. The CDR3 contains 14 residues. V was trimmed by 8 bases and J by 6 bases, leaving 17 bases between them. Study-level results: Cumulative frequency of public TCR beta families picked out carriers of CMV plus the relevant HLA.

The material sequenced was cultured PBMCs, taken from culture after CMV antigen stimulation. The sequence came from a human donor in good health (CMV status not recorded). Some clones in this sample may be carry-over from other donors' samples. The J gene is TRBJ2-1, the V gene TRBV6-2 or TRBV6-3, with D possibly matching TRBD2 (5 bases). CDR3 protein: CASVRTGSVNEQFF. CDR3 in DNA: TGTGCCAGCGTACGGACTGGGTCAGTCAATGAGCAGTTCTTC.